Here is one T cell receptor (beta chain) with its context. The entry originates in a study of cytomegalovirus exposure and HLA in healthy donors. The PCR was carried out with 60 Vbeta primers and 13 Jbeta primers. Measured with immunoSEQ multiplex PCR; TCRdb has only the in-frame clones, and not every one. The ten most abundant clones cover more than 9% of a sample with 45,000 to 70,000 clones. Germline V lookup: CDR1 SGDLS, CDR2 YYNGEE. The CDR3 sequence is 16 residues long. Losses at the gene ends were 1 base for V and 2 bases for J; bases not matched to a gene: 5. This sequence joins TRBV9 and TRBJ2-5; TRBD2 agrees at 10 bases. The source material was PBMCs. The sequence was obtained from a young woman in good health and CMV-seropositive. For the CDR3, the DNA is TGTGCCAGCAGCGTATACCCAGCGGGGGGGCAAGAGACCCAGTACTTC. It codes for CASSVYPAGGQETQYF.